This TCR beta chain comes out of a study of a mutant IDH1 vaccine in newly diagnosed glioma. Profiling relied on immunoSEQ multiplex PCR, and the TCRdb table lists in-frame clones only, not all of them. The sample contains roughly 25,000 clones, 93% of which appear only once. Trimming removed 8 bases at V and 2 bases at J, with 15 bases between. This CDR3 has 15 amino acids. Looked up from germline, CDR1 is SNHLY and CDR2 is FYNNEI. Time point in this sample: baseline, week 1 (first vaccination visit). The treatment was: pre-vaccination baseline after standard-of-care therapy. This sample comprised PBMCs, obtained from a glioma patient treated with radiotherapy, temozolomide or both. The TCR was taken from a man aged 40-49 years with glioma. This sequence joins TRBV2 and TRBJ2-2; tentatively, D is TRBD1 (5 bases). The CDR3 region has the DNA TGTGCCAGCTCCCGGACACCGCTAAACACCGGGGAGCTGTTTTTT. Protein product: CASSRTPLNTGELFF.